The clone carrying this T cell receptor (beta chain) was counted only a few times. Its antigen is unknown. The donors, aged roughly 6 to 90, were healthy Caucasians from Russia. The CDR3 spans 14 residues. V lost 0 bases to trimming and J lost 3 bases, with 10 bases between them. CDR1 is SGDLS and CDR2 is YYNGEE in the germline V gene. Sample-barcoded 5' priming and a J-beta primer mix drove a second PCR of roughly 6 to 12 cycles. TCRdb itself ran the 5' RACE reads through MiXCR, one entry per CDR3 protein. The sample carries 1.8 million or so distinct CDR3 sequences, 35% to 50% recorded once. The data are from a study of blood T cells in healthy people across ages. Points from the study as a whole: Naive T cell percentage strongly correlated with TCR beta diversity. Getting older went along with TCR beta diversity per million T cells dropping roughly linearly.

The chain uses TRBV9 and TRBJ2-7; D is perhaps TRBD1 or TRBD2 (6 bases each). The sequence was collected from a human donor in good health. Specimen: blood. This chain's CDR3 is CASSVGGAGYEQYF. The CDR3 DNA sequence: TGTGCCAGCAGCGTAGGGGGGGCAGGCTACGAGCAGTACTTC.